These 11 T cell receptor beta chains were sequenced from one sample in a study of T-cell memory formation after mild COVID-19. MiXCR, applied by TCRdb to the 5' RACE reads, yields one record per CDR3 protein. The profile shows about 290,000 distinct CDR3 sequences, about a sixth of them singletons. The material sequenced was PBMCs or a T cell subset sorted from them (not recorded which). These TCRs come from a man aged 18 to 30 who had mild COVID-19 (a few samples of this study predate the infection). Cell type and time point are not known.

This clonotype was seen a handful of times. The V and J genes are TRBV21-1 and TRBJ2-7; the table's D call TRBD1 went unverified against the DNA. TRBV21-1 is described as a pseudogene. The CDR3 is 12 amino acids. The CDR3 spells CASSKAGTGQYV. The CDR3 DNA reads TGTGCCAGCAGCAAAGCCGGGACAGGGCAGTACGTC.

A few counts support this clonotype. The chain links TRBV5-4 to TRBJ2-1; TRBD2 aligns across 8 bases. This CDR3 has 13 residues. Germline V gene data show CDR1 as SGHNT and CDR2 as YYREEE (reference sequence). J gave up 7 bases and V 6 bases, and 6 bases lay outside the gene matches. DNA for the CDR3: TGTGCCAGCAAGTCTAGCGGGCTTAATGAGCAGTTCTTC. Residues: CASKSSGLNEQFF.

This clonotype showed up just a few times. V is TRBV3-1 and J is TRBJ2-3; D is possibly TRBD2 (6 bases). Germline loops: CDR1 LGHDT, CDR2 YNNKEL (reference sequence). The V gene lost 6 bases and the J gene lost 6 bases, with 10 bases spanning the gap. This CDR3 is built from 12 residues. CDR3 sequence (DNA): TGTGCCAGCAGGGGAGGCGGGGATACGCAGTATTTT. Translating gives CASRGGGDTQYF.

This clonotype has ten or more counts. The rearrangement links TRBV20-1 to TRBJ2-1, with a weak D call TRBD1 (5 bases). CDR1 is DFQATT and CDR2 is SNEGSKA in the germline V gene (reference sequence). With 4 bases removed from V and 5 bases from J, the gap between germline ends came to 9 bases. CDR3 size: 12 residues. As DNA, the CDR3 is TGCAGTGCTATGCGACAGAACAATGAGCAGTTCTTC. This codes for CSAMRQNNEQFF.

The table lists this clonotype with a few counts. This chain joins TRBV28 and TRBJ2-1, with D possibly matching TRBD2 (6 bases). V was pared by 3 bases and J by 10 bases, with 19 bases between. From germline, CDR1 is MDHEN and CDR2 SYDVKM. There are 15 residues in the CDR3. The CDR3 loop is CASSFAGPPPREQFF. The CDR3 nucleotides are TGTGCCAGCAGTTTTGCGGGGCCCCCTCCTAGGGAGCAGTTCTTC.

The V and J genes are TRBV30 and TRBJ2-3; TRBD1 or TRBD2 may be the D gene (6 bases each). The V and J ends lost 1 base and 6 bases respectively, with 14 bases between them. Germline assignment: CDR1 GTSNPN and CDR2 SVGIG (reference sequence). This CDR3 spans 14 amino acids. Written as DNA, the CDR3 is TGTGCCTGGAGTGCGGGGGCAGTCCCCGATACGCAGTATTTT. This encodes CAWSAGAVPDTQYF.

This clonotype was seen more than once but under ten times. The rearrangement links TRBV3-1 to TRBJ2-3; 9 bases are shared with TRBD1. CDR1 and CDR2 from the germline V gene are LGHDT and YNNKEL (reference sequence). V was clipped by 5 bases and J by 3 bases; unmatched bases: 12. This CDR3 is 17 amino acids long. The CDR3 sequence is CASSVLGQGVWTDTQYF. CDR3 DNA: TGTGCCAGCAGCGTACTGGGACAGGGTGTTTGGACAGATACGCAGTATTTT.

This sequence joins TRBV4-1 and TRBJ1-4, with D unresolved. The CDR3 totals 15 residues. Per germline, CDR1 MGHRA and CDR2 YSYEKL. Trimming removed 6 bases from V and 2 bases from J, with 13 bases in between. The CDR3 sequence: CASRYAGSTNEKLFF. The CDR3 region has the DNA TGCGCCAGCAGGTACGCGGGGAGCACTAATGAAAAACTGTTTTTT.

In nucleotides, the CDR3 is TGCGCCAGCAGCGCAGGGAGCGCTGAAGCTTTCTTT. Encoded protein: CASSAGSAEAFF. V usage is TRBV5-1 and J usage is TRBJ1-1, with TRBD1 as a possible D gene (5 bases). Trimming left V 4 bases short and J 6 bases short, with 10 bases between. CDR1 is SGHRS, CDR2 YFSETQ, per germline. CDR3 length equals 12 residues. Complete variable domain (other parts from reference TRBV5-1 and TRBJ1-1): KAGVTQTPRYLIKTRGQQVTLSCSPISGHRSVSWYQQTPGQGLQFLFEYFSETQRNKGNFPGRFSGRQFSNSRSEMNVSTLELGDSALYLCASSAGSAEAFFGQGTRLTVV.

This clonotype was seen more than once but under ten times. The rearrangement links TRBV12-3 or TRBV12-4 to TRBJ1-5; TRBD1 matches at 10 bases. This CDR3 region has 13 residues. Losses at the gene ends were 3 bases for V and 12 bases for J; bases not matched to a gene: 5. CDR3 loop: CASSFGTGERQHF. The DNA for the CDR3 is TGTGCCAGCAGTTTCGGGACAGGGGAGCGCCAGCATTTT.

The genes are TRBV5-1 and TRBJ1-1; D is possibly TRBD1 (5 bases). The germline gives CDR1 SGHRS, CDR2 YFSETQ. The V gene lost 5 bases and the J gene lost 0 bases, with 11 bases spanning the gap. The CDR3 spans 14 residues. CDR3 protein: CASRITGMNTEAFF. For the CDR3, the DNA is TGCGCCAGCAGGATCACAGGAATGAACACTGAAGCTTTCTTT.